This TCR beta chain derives from a study of T cells in Graves' hyperthyroidism and ophthalmopathy (dated by TCRdb to between 2018 and 2021). For context, the study as a whole: Peripheral blood samples were taken at initial diagnosis, before any treatment was given. TCR V-J signatures able to tell the groups apart were searched for in a discovery cohort of some 97 patients, of whom 43 had Graves' ophthalmopathy and some 60 had stable Graves' hyperthyroidism. Prospective prediction of ophthalmopathy was tested in an independent validation cohort of some 19 hyperthyroidism patients and 15 to 17 patients who later progressed to ophthalmopathy. Following sampling, methimazole starting at 30 mg daily was given to hyperthyroidism patients, and high-dose intravenous methylprednisolone was given to ophthalmopathy patients. In addition, the study compared T-cell repertoires in thyroid tissue and in blood from a handful of Graves' hyperthyroidism patients. The 100 or so discovery patients were divided at random into training and test sets in a 7:3 ratio. According to the paper, TCR Vbeta CDR3 sequencing was carried out on roughly 130 peripheral blood samples, which came from approximately 41 ophthalmopathy, some 73 hyperthyroidism and roughly 17 progressor patients. Broad study findings and their caveats: Blood samples also contained most of the expanded thyroid clonotypes (frequency above 0.001), which suggests that blood repertoires may reflect thyroid immune responses. A model built on a 13 V-J signature distinguished ophthalmopathy from stable hyperthyroidism, reaching around 90% sensitivity and around 81% specificity in cross-validation and 80%/75% in testing. In validation, progression to ophthalmopathy was predicted by the model with roughly 69% sensitivity and around 75% specificity, a median of about 6 months before onset. Sample size was not statistically predetermined, and investigators were not blinded to group allocation.

This clonotype was picked up many times. The antigen it recognizes is unknown. No much larger clone exists at a distance of one base, and base qualities are not known. CDR1 and CDR2 were assigned from the germline V gene (reference sequence) as DFQATT and SNEGSKA. Counted from cysteine to phenylalanine, this CDR3 has 18 amino acids. Left in the record is the CDR3 DNA by itself, 54 bases read in frame from the first base. Here V drops 2 bases and J drops 1 base, and the junction holds 13 bases not matched to any gene. TCR beta CDR3 regions were amplified from RNA transcripts. A first-round RT-PCR of the TCR CDR3 used the HTBI primer set with the Qiagen OneStep RT-PCR kit. The libraries were constructed in a second round of multiplex PCR and then size-selected and purified. Libraries were sequenced paired-end with 100 bp reads on an Illumina HiSeq2000. The authors' analysis ran thus. SOAPnuke was used to process the raw data, with reads discarded if the reads contained adapters or uncalled bases, had a mean Phred below 15, or lacked an exact constant-primer or identifier match. COPE v1.2.5 was used to merge high-quality paired reads, and clonotypes were defined as unique nucleotide sequences. Clonotypes were aligned to IMGT TRBV, TRBD and TRBJ reference segments using MiTCR v1.1. The analysis was restricted to V-J combinations with a frequency above 0.0001, which together covered 99% to 99.2% of the repertoires. A TCS score was defined as the ratio between F50 (clonal expansion) and ExV (chaos), using BLOSUM62-based TCRdist between CDR3 peptides within each V-J. Welch's t-statistics and random forest reduced fewer than 550 V-J features to under 15, which were used in a naive Bayes classifier (R e1071). Using fastp trimming at Q25 and MiXCR clonotype assembly, TCRdb reanalyzed the public sequencing data and kept in-frame beta chains. Rows with a matching CDR3 protein are joined into one entry that keeps the most common DNA and genes. The V and J calls were not made by the authors but by TCRdb's processing. This sample lists 250,000 or so distinct CDR3 sequences; 13% to 15% were detected once. The top ten constitute 30% of the sample.

Hyperthyroidism patients were newly diagnosed, had a disease duration of under 2 months, and were aged 18 to 65 years. The study excluded patients with uncontrolled infections, other autoimmune diseases, pregnancy or lactation. Diagnoses relied on clinical symptoms, serum thyroxine and TRAb, thyroid ultrasound and orbital computed tomography. Blood from progressor patients was drawn when they were first diagnosed with hyperthyroidism, before any ophthalmopathy symptoms appeared. PBMCs were isolated from 10 ml of fresh peripheral blood by Ficoll-Paque density gradient centrifugation. Patients classed as progressors first received a Graves' hyperthyroidism diagnosis and then went on to develop ophthalmopathy during follow-up. Trizol reagent was used to extract total RNA, and RNA quality was then checked on an Agilent 2100 Bioanalyzer.

The TCR comes from a woman aged 45-60 years with Graves' hyperthyroidism that later progressed to Graves' ophthalmopathy. The sequenced sample consisted of blood. The chain is encoded by TRBV20-1 joined to TRBJ2-3; TRBD2 fits 9 bases in the junction. The CDR3 protein sequence reads: CSARPPAGGPIGTDTQYF. At the DNA level, the sequence is TGCAGTGCTAGACCTCCGGCGGGAGGGCCTATTGGCACAGATACGCAGTATTTT.